This TCR beta chain was sequenced for a study of blood T cells in healthy people across ages. Study-level findings and limits: The donors' CMV status was not determined, possibly confounding changes in expanded clonotypes. More naive CD4+ cells and higher diversity marked long-lived donors relative to aged donors.

A J-beta primer mix and a sample-barcoded 5' primer were used in a second PCR of about 7 to 12 cycles. Researchers report that a template-switch adaptor with 12 random nucleotides tagged each cDNA molecule. Individual samples furnished no less than 3 million CDR3-containing paired-end reads apiece. Each CDR3 protein gets one entry after TCRdb re-called the 5' RACE reads with MiXCR. The table lists 1.5 million to 2 million distinct CDR3 sequences, about 35% of them singletons. Concerning this clonotype: Its antigen is currently unknown.

Germline V CDR1 and CDR2: DFQATT, SNEGSKA (reference sequence). The CDR3 is made up of 13 amino acids. The V segment lost 7 bases and the J segment 5 bases; nucleotides outside the gene matches: 8. Sequenced sample: blood. This chain connects TRBV20-1 to TRBJ1-1; 9 nucleotides align to TRBD1. This clonotype was obtained from a woman younger than 45 in good health. CDR3 in amino acids: CSVRDREGTEAFF. As DNA, the CDR3 is TGCAGTGTTCGGGACAGGGAGGGGACTGAAGCTTTCTTT.